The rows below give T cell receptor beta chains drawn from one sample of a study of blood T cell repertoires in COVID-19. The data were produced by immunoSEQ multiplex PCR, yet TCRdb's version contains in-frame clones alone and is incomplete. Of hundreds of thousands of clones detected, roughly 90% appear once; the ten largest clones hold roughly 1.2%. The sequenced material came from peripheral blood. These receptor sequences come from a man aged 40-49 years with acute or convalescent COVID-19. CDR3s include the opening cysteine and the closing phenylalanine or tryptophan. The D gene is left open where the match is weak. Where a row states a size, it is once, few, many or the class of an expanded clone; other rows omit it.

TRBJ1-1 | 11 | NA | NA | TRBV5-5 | CASSMASTAFF | TGTGCCAGCAGCATGGCCTCTACGGCTTTCTTT
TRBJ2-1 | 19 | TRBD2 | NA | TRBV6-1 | CASSVMGLAGARSYNEQFF | TGTGCCAGCAGTGTAATGGGACTAGCGGGGGCTCGCTCCTACAATGAGCAGTTCTTC
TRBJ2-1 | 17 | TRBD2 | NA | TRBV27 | CASSLTRLAGGGNEQFF | TGTGCCAGCAGTTTAACCCGACTAGCGGGAGGGGGCAATGAGCAGTTCTTC
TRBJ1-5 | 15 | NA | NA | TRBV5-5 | CASSKGPRGNQPQHF | TGTGCCAGCAGCAAAGGCCCGAGAGGTAATCAGCCCCAGCATTTT
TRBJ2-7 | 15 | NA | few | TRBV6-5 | CASSQTGTLGYEQYF | TGTGCCAGCAGTCAAACCGGGACACTTGGCTACGAGCAGTACTTC
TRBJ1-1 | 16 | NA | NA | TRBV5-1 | CASSLGIYGKNTEAFF | TGCGCCAGCAGCTTGGGGATTTACGGGAAGAACACTGAAGCTTTCTTT
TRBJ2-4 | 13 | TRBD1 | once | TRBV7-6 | CASSPDRGHIQYF | TGTGCCAGCAGCCCGGACAGGGGACACATTCAGTACTTC
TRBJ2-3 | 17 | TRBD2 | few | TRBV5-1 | CASSLYGGRGRTDTQYF | TGCGCCAGCAGCTTGTACGGCGGGAGGGGCCGCACAGATACGCAGTATTTT
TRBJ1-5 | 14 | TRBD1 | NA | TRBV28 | CASNYGQGNQPQHF | TGTGCCAGCAACTACGGACAGGGCAATCAGCCCCAGCATTTT
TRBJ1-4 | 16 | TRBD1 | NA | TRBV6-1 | CASSEVGGQGEEKLFF | TGTGCCAGCAGTGAAGTTGGAGGACAGGGGGAGGAAAAACTGTTTTTT
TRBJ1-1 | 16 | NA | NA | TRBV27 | CASSDHLQGWNNEAFF | TGTGCCAGCAGTGACCACCTACAGGGTTGGAATAATGAAGCTTTCTTT
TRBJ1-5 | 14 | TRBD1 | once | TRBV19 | CASSTGLAYQPQHF | TGTGCCAGCTCGACAGGGCTGGCGTATCAGCCCCAGCATTTT
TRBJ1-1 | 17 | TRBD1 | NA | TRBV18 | CASSPSPVPGGVSEAFF | TGTGCCAGCTCACCCTCCCCGGTTCCAGGGGGCGTCTCTGAAGCTTTCTTT
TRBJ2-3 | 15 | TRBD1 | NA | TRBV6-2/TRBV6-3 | CASSYPDRPLDTQYF | TGTGCCAGCAGTTATCCGGACAGGCCGTTGGATACGCAGTATTTT
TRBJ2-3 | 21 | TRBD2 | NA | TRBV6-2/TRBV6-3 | CASSYPTSGGRPTNSPDTQYF | TGTGCCAGCAGTTACCCGACTAGCGGGGGCCGGCCGACCAATTCACCAGATACGCAGTATTTT
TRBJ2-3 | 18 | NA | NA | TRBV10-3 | CAISERDYTGVSTDTQYF | TGTGCCATCAGTGAGCGAGACTATACCGGGGTTAGCACAGATACGCAGTATTTT
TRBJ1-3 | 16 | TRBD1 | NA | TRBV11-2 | CASSPGQGVSGNTIYF | TGTGCCAGCAGCCCCGGACAGGGGGTCTCTGGAAACACCATATATTTT
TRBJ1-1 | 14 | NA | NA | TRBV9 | CASSVGGGGTEAFF | TGTGCCAGCAGCGTAGGTGGGGGAGGCACTGAAGCTTTCTTT
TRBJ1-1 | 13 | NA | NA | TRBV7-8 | CASSPRVSYEAFF | TGTGCCAGCAGCCCGAGGGTATCCTATGAAGCTTTCTTT
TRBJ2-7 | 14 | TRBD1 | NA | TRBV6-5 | CASSPGQIIYEQYF | TGTGCCAGCAGCCCGGGACAGATTATCTACGAGCAGTACTTC
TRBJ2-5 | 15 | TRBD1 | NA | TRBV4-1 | CASSQANRGQETQYF | TGCGCCAGCAGCCAGGCTAACAGGGGCCAAGAGACCCAGTACTTC
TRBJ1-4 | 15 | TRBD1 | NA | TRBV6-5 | CASTATGGPNEKLFF | TGTGCCAGCACGGCGACAGGGGGCCCCAATGAAAAACTGTTTTTT
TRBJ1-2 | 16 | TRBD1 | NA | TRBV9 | CASSATGVRANYGYTF | TGTGCCAGCAGCGCGACAGGGGTCCGGGCGAACTATGGCTACACCTTC
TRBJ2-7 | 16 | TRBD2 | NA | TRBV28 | CASSSPGGEPTYEQYF | TGTGCCAGCAGTTCCCCCGGGGGGGAACCCACCTACGAGCAGTACTTC
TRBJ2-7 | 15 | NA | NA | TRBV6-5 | CASRTPGDSSYEQYF | TGTGCCAGCAGGACTCCGGGGGACAGTTCCTACGAGCAGTACTTC
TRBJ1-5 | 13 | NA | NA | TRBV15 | CATRGDSNQPQHF | TGTGCCACCAGGGGAGATAGCAATCAGCCCCAGCATTTT
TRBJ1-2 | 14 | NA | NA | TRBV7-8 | CASSFGVAVGGYTF | TGTGCCAGCAGCTTCGGGGTCGCCGTAGGTGGCTACACCTTC
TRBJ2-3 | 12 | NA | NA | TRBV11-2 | CASSFEANTQYF | TGTGCCAGCAGCTTTGAGGCTAATACGCAGTATTTT